The source of this T cell receptor (beta chain) is a study of cytomegalovirus exposure and HLA in healthy donors. General study results and limits: Upon later analysis, TCR association rates were observed to vary by HLA locus, being highest for DRB1 and lowest for HLA-C. As immune exposure information, only CMV serostatus was available. Analysis performed later showed TCR beta chains linked to HLA being more clonally expanded than equally common others.

This clone was counted between two and nine times. What it recognizes is unknown. PCR was performed using 60 Vbeta and 13 Jbeta primers. TCRdb's table, derived via immunoSEQ multiplex PCR, lists solely in-frame clones and lacks some. Among about 130,000 clones, 75% to 85% were seen once, and the ten largest hold less than 1.1%. The germline V and J ends were trimmed by 3 bases and 5 bases, with 5 bases remaining between them. The CDR3 consists of 12 residues. Germline V gene sequence: CDR1 SEHNR, CDR2 FQNEAQ (reference sequence). This TCR was recovered from a male donor in good health and CMV-seronegative. The rearrangement links TRBV7-9 to TRBJ1-5; D gene unclear. The sample taken for sequencing was PBMCs. As DNA, the CDR3 is TGTGCCAGCAGCTTCTCGGATCAGCCCCAGCATTTT. It codes for CASSFSDQPQHF.